These T cell receptor beta chains were read from a single sample in a study of beta chain features in type 1 diabetes. The repertoire was sequenced with immunoSEQ multiplex PCR; TCRdb's copy has only in-frame clones and lacks some. The repertoire holds 500,000 to 850,000 clones, with over 11% as singletons. Sequenced sample: naive CD4+ T cells from blood. The source is a man aged 18 to 29 with type 1 diabetes. Both conserved end residues are part of each CDR3. The order of the fields is V gene, J gene, clone size, D gene, CDR3 DNA, CDR3 protein. The D gene is left open where the match is weak. Clone size is given for some rows only: seen once, a few or many times, or a class if the clone is expanded.

TRBV4-1	TRBJ1-2	-	-	TGCGCCAGCAGCCAAGGGGTTCCCGCAGGGGGCTACACCTTC	CASSQGVPAGGYTF
TRBV5-1	TRBJ2-4	few	-	TGCGCCAGCAGCCCTTCGGCAGGTAGCGGCGAAAACATTCAGTACTTC	CASSPSAGSGENIQYF
TRBV29-1	TRBJ2-5	-	TRBD1	TGCAGCGTTGAAGGACAGGGGATTAAGACCCAGTACTTC	CSVEGQGIKTQYF
TRBV15	TRBJ2-3	-	TRBD2	TGTGCCACCAGCGCACGGTCTAGCGGGGTCTATGCAGATACGCAGTATTTT	CATSARSSGVYADTQYF
TRBV7-2	TRBJ2-5	few	-	TGTGCCAGCAGCCCTACTCCCTGGGAGACCCAGTACTTC	CASSPTPWETQYF
TRBV28	TRBJ2-1	-	TRBD1	TGTGCCAGCCGGACAGGGGTTTACAATGAGCAGTTCTTC	CASRTGVYNEQFF
TRBV27	TRBJ2-5	-	TRBD1	TGTGCCAGTTCAAGGGACAGGTCAGAGACCCAGTACTTC	CASSRDRSETQYF
TRBV7-9	TRBJ2-7	-	TRBD1	TGTGCCAGCAGCCCGGGACAGGGGCAGTCCTACGAGCAGTACTTC	CASSPGQGQSYEQYF
TRBV13	TRBJ2-1	-	-	TGTGCCAGCTCAGGGTACAATGAGCAGTTCTTC	CASSGYNEQFF
TRBV7-2	TRBJ1-2	few	-	TGTGCCAGCAGCCCACAGGTTGGGGCGGATGGCTACACCTTC	CASSPQVGADGYTF
TRBV4-2	TRBJ1-2	few	-	TGTGCCAGCAGCCAAGGTGTGGGGGTAGGCTATGGCTACACCTTC	CASSQGVGVGYGYTF
TRBV10-1	TRBJ2-5	-	-	TGCGCCAGCAGTGAGTCGAGGGGGGAGACCCAGTACTTC	CASSESRGETQYF
TRBV7-2	TRBJ2-3	-	-	TGTGCCAGCAGCCAGTCGGATACGCAGTATTTT	CASSQSDTQYF
TRBV30	TRBJ1-1	few	-	TGTGCCTGGAGGTGGCGGGGGACGGGGGCTGAAGCTTTCTTT	CAWRWRGTGAEAFF
TRBV30	TRBJ2-1	-	-	TGTGCCTGGACTTACGTCCCCTCCGGATATGGTGAGCAGTTCTTC	CAWTYVPSGYGEQFF
TRBV19	TRBJ2-7	-	TRBD1	TGTGCCAGTACCCATGGAGGGACAGGGGGCTACGAGCAGTACTTC	CASTHGGTGGYEQYF
TRBV4-3	TRBJ2-3	-	-	TGCGCCAGCAGCCAAGATCTGGCGGCACCAACAGATACGCAGTATTTT	CASSQDLAAPTDTQYF
TRBV5-4	TRBJ2-3	few	TRBD1	TGTGCCAGCAGATTCGGGACAGGGTACACAGATACGCAGTATTTT	CASRFGTGYTDTQYF
TRBV6-5	TRBJ2-1	-	TRBD2	TGTGCCAGCAGTTACCCGAGGACTAGCGGCAATGAGCAGTTCTTC	CASSYPRTSGNEQFF
TRBV4-1	TRBJ2-2	-	-	TGCGCCAGCAGCTCCCGGACTGCCAGGCCCGGGGAGCTGTTTTTT	CASSSRTARPGELFF
TRBV25-1	TRBJ2-3	few	TRBD2	TGTGCCAGCAGTGAAGGCGGGAGGGCCGGGATCACGCAGTATTTT	CASSEGGRAGITQYF
TRBV27	TRBJ1-6	-	-	TGTGCCAGCAGTCCAGGGATATCCAAGAGCTCCTATAATTCACCCCTCCACTTT	CASSPGISKSSYNSPLHF
TRBV9	TRBJ2-2	-	-	TGTGCCAGCAGCGCCCGGGACATCGGACTAGGGGAGCTGTTTTTT	CASSARDIGLGELFF
TRBV6-5	TRBJ2-6	-	-	TGTGCCAGCAGTGGCTTTCACTCTGGGGCCAACGTCCTGACTTTC	CASSGFHSGANVLTF
TRBV6-1	TRBJ2-7	-	-	TGTGCCAGCAGTCTCGACTCCTACGAGCAGTACTTC	CASSLDSYEQYF
TRBV7-6	TRBJ2-2	-	-	TGTGCCAGCAGCCCGAAGACCCGACTAGAAAACACCGGGGAGCTGTTTTTT	CASSPKTRLENTGELFF
TRBV30	TRBJ1-1	few	TRBD1	TGTGCCTGGAGCAAGGGGGCCGGCACTGAAGCTTTCTTT	CAWSKGAGTEAFF
TRBV5-1	TRBJ2-1	-	-	TGCGCCAGCAGCTCAGGACCGGACACCTACAATGAGCAGTTCTTC	CASSSGPDTYNEQFF
TRBV5-1	TRBJ2-7	few	TRBD1	TGCGCCAGCAGCTTGGACGGACAGGGATACAACGAGCAGTACTTC	CASSLDGQGYNEQYF
TRBV5-1	TRBJ2-7	-	-	TGCGCCAGCAGCTTGCCAGGAACCTACGAGCAGTACTTC	CASSLPGTYEQYF
TRBV7-3	TRBJ1-2	-	-	TGTGCCAGCAGCCGTGGCGGAGGGCGGGGCTACACCTTC	CASSRGGGRGYTF
TRBV6-6	TRBJ2-7	-	-	TGTGCCAGCAGTTACTCGAAGAGTTACTACGAGCAGTACTTC	CASSYSKSYYEQYF
TRBV30	TRBJ2-3	-	-	TGTGCCTGGAGTGTATGGATACCTACGCAGTATTTT	CAWSVWIPTQYF
TRBV7-2	TRBJ2-5	few	TRBD2	TGTGCCAGCAGCCCTAGCGGGGCAATAGGGGAGACCCAGTACTTC	CASSPSGAIGETQYF
TRBV10-3	TRBJ2-5	-	TRBD2	TGTGCCATCAGGGAGCGACTAGCGGGGGCCCAAGAGACCCAGTACTTC	CAIRERLAGAQETQYF
TRBV6-5	TRBJ1-2	-	TRBD1	TGTGCCAGCAGACAGGGGGTCCCCTCCTATGGCTACACCTTC	CASRQGVPSYGYTF
TRBV29-1	TRBJ2-3	few	-	TGCAGCGTTGAAGAGTTGGCGGCCTACACAGATACGCAGTATTTT	CSVEELAAYTDTQYF
TRBV2	TRBJ1-1	few	TRBD1	TGTGCCAGCAGTCCAGGGGGAGGCACTGAAGCTTTCTTT	CASSPGGGTEAFF
TRBV4-3	TRBJ1-2	few	TRBD1	TGCGCCAGCAGCCAAGATTCTCGGACAGGGGATTTGAACTATGGCTACACCTTC	CASSQDSRTGDLNYGYTF
TRBV11-3	TRBJ1-5	-	TRBD1	TGTGCCAGCAGGTGGGGGACAGAAGCAAATTATAGCAATCAGCCCCAGCATTTT	CASRWGTEANYSNQPQHF
TRBV2	TRBJ1-5	-	-	TGTGCCAGCAGGACAGACAATTATAGCAATCAGCCCCAGCATTTT	CASRTDNYSNQPQHF